One and the same sample provided the 9 T cell receptor beta chains below, sequenced in a study of CD8 T cells in ankylosing spondylitis. Each CDR3 protein is one row after TCRdb ran MiXCR on the 5' RACE reads. The sample yields about 96,000 distinct CDR3 sequences, 8.8% seen once. Sequenced input: blood, either unsorted or a sorted T cell fraction (not recorded which). The receptors here all came from a male donor with ankylosing spondylitis or in good health (not recorded which).

Many counts were recorded for this clonotype. The chain links TRBV6-1 to TRBJ2-2; D not resolved. The CDR3 extends over 13 amino acids. Trimming shortened V by 6 bases and J by 6 bases, and 11 bases separated the two germline ends. The germline V gene has CDR1 MNHNS and CDR2 SASEGT. DNA for the CDR3: TGTGCCAGCAGCTCAACAATGGCCGGGGAGCTGTTTTTT. This codes for CASSSTMAGELFF.

This clonotype was seen at least ten times. The chain combines TRBV5-4 with TRBJ1-1; D remains unclear. Trimming left V 4 bases short and J 2 bases short, with 12 bases between. This CDR3 has 14 amino acids. In germline, CDR1 is SGHNT, CDR2 YYREEE (reference sequence). The CDR3, as DNA: TGTGCCAGCAGCCCGAGGACGGATAACACTGAAGCTTTCTTT. This translates into CASSPRTDNTEAFF.

This clonotype came up many times. The genes are TRBV20-1 and TRBJ1-5; unclear D gene. Germline CDR1 is DFQATT and CDR2 is SNEGSKA (reference sequence). The CDR3 is made up of 14 amino acids. V was trimmed by 0 bases and J by 4 bases, leaving 10 bases between them. CDR3 region: CSARDLSGNQPQHF. In nucleotides, the CDR3 is TGCAGTGCTAGAGATCTTAGCGGGAATCAGCCCCAGCATTTT.

This clonotype was recorded at least ten times. The CDR3 is CASSYPAGGTYEQYF. CDR3 coding DNA: TGTGCCAGCAGTTACCCTGCCGGGGGAACCTACGAGCAGTACTTC. J is TRBJ2-7 and V is TRBV6-5; D may be TRBD2 (6 bases). V was clipped by 2 bases and J by 2 bases, with 13 bases between them. Germline assignment: CDR1 MNHEY and CDR2 SVGAGI. CDR3 length: 15 amino acids.

The table lists this clonotype with many counts. The V and J genes are TRBV7-6 and TRBJ1-4; no clear D. CDR3 size: 16 residues. Trimming cost V 2 bases and J 10 bases, with 20 bases left between them. The germline V gene encodes CDR1 SGHVS and CDR2 FNYEAQ. The CDR3 sequence is CASSLYAVTPDGKLFF. The CDR3 bases are TGTGCCAGCAGCTTATATGCAGTCACCCCCGACGGAAAACTGTTTTTT.

This clonotype was observed at least ten times. This chain uses TRBV5-1 with TRBJ1-4; D is ambiguous. V dropped 0 bases and J dropped 0 bases, with 12 bases sitting between them. CDR1 is SGHRS and CDR2 is YFSETQ in the germline V gene. The CDR3 extends over 17 amino acids. The CDR3 sequence: CASSLEREFTTNEKLFF. Here the CDR3 DNA reads TGCGCCAGCAGCTTGGAGAGAGAATTTACAACTAATGAAAAACTGTTTTTT.

The gene calls are TRBV6-5 and TRBJ2-1, with 9 bases identical to TRBD2. This CDR3 comprises 15 residues. J gave up 4 bases and V 2 bases, and 3 bases lay outside the gene matches. The germline V gene has CDR1 MNHEY and CDR2 SVGAGI. The CDR3 protein is CASSYVAGDYNEQFF. The CDR3 DNA reads TGTGCCAGCAGTTACGTAGCGGGGGATTACAATGAGCAGTTCTTC.

This clonotype was detected ten times or more. The V call is TRBV3-1, the J call TRBJ2-5; D not resolved. There are 12 residues in the CDR3. V was cut by 0 bases and J by 4 bases, with 3 bases left in between. The germline V gene has CDR1 LGHDT and CDR2 YNNKEL (reference sequence). The CDR3 loop is CASSQDLETQYF. The DNA for the CDR3 is TGTGCCAGCAGCCAAGATCTAGAGACCCAGTACTTC.

This clonotype was counted ten times or more. This sequence joins TRBV20-1 and TRBJ1-1; D is ambiguous. Trimming shortened V by 3 bases and J by 2 bases, and 16 bases separated the two germline ends. The CDR3 is 15 amino acids. The germline V gene encodes CDR1 DFQATT and CDR2 SNEGSKA (reference sequence). CDR3 sequence: CSASEATPANTEAFF. DNA of the CDR3: TGCAGTGCTAGCGAGGCGACTCCTGCCAACACTGAAGCTTTCTTT.